The 12 T cell receptor beta chains below all came from one sample that was sequenced in a study of blood T cells in healthy people across ages. Combining a sample-barcoded 5' primer with a J-beta primer mix, a second PCR ran for roughly 7 to 12 cycles. TCRdb re-called the 5' RACE reads through MiXCR, storing one row per CDR3 protein. The sample lists about 1.1 million distinct CDR3 sequences; approximately 38% were seen once. The specimen was blood. These TCRs come from a man in his late teens or twenties in good health.

A note on this clonotype: A much larger clone lies one base from this, so it may be a read error. This chain connects TRBV10-3 to TRBJ2-1; a weak D match, TRBD1 (6 bases). Germline CDR1 ENHRY, CDR2 SYGVKD. V shed 6 bases and J shed 9 bases, with 12 bases lying between them. This CDR3 comprises 12 residues. CDR3 sequence: CAIRSDRTEQFF. Written as DNA, the CDR3 is TGTGCCATCAGAAGCGACAGGACTGAGCAGTTCTTC.

Remarks on this clonotype: A much larger clone lies one base from this, so it may be a read error. The chain carries TRBV29-1 and TRBJ2-1, with D uncertain. The last part of the DNA fits TRBJ2-7 better; the J call may be wrong. The CDR3 contains 12 residues. Germline CDR1 SQVTM, CDR2 ANQGSEA. The CDR3 region has the DNA TGCAGCGTCGAAAAAAACTACAATGAGCAGTACTTC. Protein: CSVEKNYNEQYF.

In the case of this clonotype: The junction departs from germline at one end; a sequencing error may be responsible. The V call is TRBV10-3, the J call TRBJ2-1; 10 nucleotides agree with TRBD1. This CDR3 contains 15 residues. Germline loops: CDR1 ENHRY, CDR2 SYGVKD. CDR3 coding DNA: TGTGCCATCAGTGACCCGACAGGGGGCTACAGTGAGCAGTTCTTC. This gives the protein CAISDPTGGYSEQFF.

The chain joins TRBV7-2 to TRBJ1-4; 7 bases agree with TRBD1. From germline, CDR1 is SGHTA and CDR2 FQGNSA. V shed 1 base and J 13 bases; nucleotides not matched to a gene: 3. The CDR3 runs 12 residues. The chain's CDR3 is CASSLDRGRLFF. CDR3 DNA sequence: TGTGCCAGCAGCTTAGACAGGGGCAGACTGTTTTTT.

V gene TRBV5-6 combines with J gene TRBJ1-5, with a weak D call TRBD1 (5 bases). The germline CDR1 and CDR2 sequences are SGHDT and YYEEEE. Trimming cost V 2 bases and J 12 bases, with 21 bases left between them. The CDR3 is made up of 15 amino acids. The DNA of the CDR3 is TGTGCCAGCAGCTTCAGGGAGTCCGGCGGCAGACGCCAGCATTTT. This codes for CASSFRESGGRRQHF.

The CDR3 coding sequence is TGTGCCAGCAGCAAAGACAGCTTTCTAAACACTGAAGCTTTCTTT. Translation: CASSKDSFLNTEAFF. V is TRBV7-2 and J is TRBJ1-1; TRBD1 might be the D (5 bases). Trimming took off 5 bases at V and 2 bases at J, with 15 bases between the two ends. The CDR3 totals 15 residues. Germline V CDR1 and CDR2: SGHTA, FQGNSA.

This clonotype was counted only a few times. This chain uses TRBV5-1 with TRBJ2-7, with D unresolved. Trimming shortened V by 0 bases and J by 0 bases, and 10 bases separated the two germline ends. Per germline, CDR1 SGHRS and CDR2 YFSETQ. This CDR3 spans 15 amino acids. Written as DNA, the CDR3 is TGCGCCAGCAGCTTGGGTCAGTTACCCTCCTACGAGCAGTACTTC. This translates into CASSLGQLPSYEQYF.

This clonotype was seen more than once but under ten times. V is TRBV6-5 and J is TRBJ2-3; D possibly uses TRBD1 or TRBD2 (5 bases each). Trimming left V 2 bases short and J 2 bases short, with 20 bases between. CDR1 and CDR2 from the germline V gene are MNHEY and SVGAGI. The CDR3 totals 18 residues. The CDR3 sequence is CASSYNIGGTATTDTQYF. CDR3 sequence (DNA): TGTGCCAGCAGTTACAATATTGGGGGAACCGCGACCACAGATACGCAGTATTTT.

This clonotype turned up a few times. The chain joins TRBV6-5 to TRBJ2-5; maybe TRBD2 (6 bases). The CDR3 has 11 amino acids. Deletions cut 10 bases from V and 2 bases from J, with 8 bases between. The germline V gene has CDR1 MNHEY and CDR2 SVGAGI. For the CDR3, the DNA is TGTGCCACTGGGAGGCAAGAGACCCAGTACTTC. Protein: CATGRQETQYF.

This clonotype came up a few times. The J gene is TRBJ1-2, the V gene TRBV5-1, with unresolved D. Germline loops: CDR1 SGHRS, CDR2 YFSETQ. V shed 0 bases and J shed 6 bases, with 15 bases lying between them. The CDR3 spans 15 residues. The CDR3 spells CASSLVSGDEDGYTF. The CDR3 coding sequence is TGCGCCAGCAGCTTGGTATCCGGCGATGAGGATGGCTACACCTTC.

The table lists this clonotype with a few counts. The chain is built from TRBV27 and TRBJ2-1; D gene ambiguous. CDR3 length: 12 residues. The germline gives CDR1 MNHEY, CDR2 SMNVEV (reference sequence). Trimming pared 2 bases from V and 9 bases from J, leaving 8 bases between. CDR3 DNA sequence: TGTGCCAGCAGTTTAACCGGGTTTGAGCAGTTCTTC. The encoded protein is CASSLTGFEQFF.

This clonotype turned up a few times. The chain uses TRBV5-1 and TRBJ2-1; TRBD1 aligns across 8 bases. This CDR3 has 14 amino acids. V was clipped by 0 bases and J by 6 bases; unmatched bases: 2. Germline CDR1 reads SGHRS; CDR2 reads YFSETQ. CDR3 sequence (DNA): TGCGCCAGCAGCTTGGGAGGACAGGGCAATGAGCAGTTCTTC. Translated, it gives CASSLGGQGNEQFF.